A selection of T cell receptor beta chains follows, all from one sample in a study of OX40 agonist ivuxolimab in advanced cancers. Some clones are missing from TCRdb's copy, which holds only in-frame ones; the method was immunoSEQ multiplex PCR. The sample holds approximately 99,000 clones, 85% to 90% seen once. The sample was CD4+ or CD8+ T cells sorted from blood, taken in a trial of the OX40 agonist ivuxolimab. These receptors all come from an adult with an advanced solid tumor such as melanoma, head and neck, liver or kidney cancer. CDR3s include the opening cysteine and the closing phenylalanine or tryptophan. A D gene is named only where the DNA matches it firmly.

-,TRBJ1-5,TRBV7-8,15,TGTGCCAGCAGCTTAGTGGCACAGGGCGTGCAGCCCCAGCATTTT,CASSLVAQGVQPQHF
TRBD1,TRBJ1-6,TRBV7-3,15,TGTGCCAGCAGCTTGACAGGACAGGGTAATTCACCCCTCCACTTT,CASSLTGQGNSPLHF
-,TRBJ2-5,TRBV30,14,TGTGCCTGGAGTGTAGGAGGGGGAATTGAGACCCAGTACTTC,CAWSVGGGIETQYF
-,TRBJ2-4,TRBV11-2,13,TGTGCCAGCAGCGGTCTAGCCAAAAACATTCAGTACTTC,CASSGLAKNIQYF
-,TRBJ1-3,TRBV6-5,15,TGTGTCAGCAGGCCTACAGCAACCTCTGGAAACACCATATATTTT,CVSRPTATSGNTIYF
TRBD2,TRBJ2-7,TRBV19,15,TGTGCCAGTAGTATAGGCGGGGGGGCCAGATACGAGCAGTACTTC,CASSIGGGARYEQYF
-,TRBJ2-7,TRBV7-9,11,TGTGCCAGCAGCTTCGACTACGAGCAGTACTTC,CASSFDYEQYF
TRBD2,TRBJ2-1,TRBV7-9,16,TGTGCCAGCAGCCCGAGGGGACTAGCTAGGTACAATGAGCAGTTCTTC,CASSPRGLARYNEQFF
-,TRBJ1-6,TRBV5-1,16,TGCGCCAGCAGCTTGGCCCGGCCGGCGGGGGGCTCACCCCTCCACTTT,CASSLARPAGGSPLHF
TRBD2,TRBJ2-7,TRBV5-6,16,TGTGCCAGCAGCCCGGGACTAGCGGAGAGCTCCTACGAGCAGTACTTC,CASSPGLAESSYEQYF
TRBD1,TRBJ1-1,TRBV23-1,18,TGCGCCAGCAGTCAGATCCGGGACAGGAATTCTATGGACACTGAAGCTTTCTTT,CASSQIRDRNSMDTEAFF
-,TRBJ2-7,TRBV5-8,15,TGTGCCAGCAGCTTCGCCCGGGGGTCTACCTACGAGCAGTACTTC,CASSFARGSTYEQYF
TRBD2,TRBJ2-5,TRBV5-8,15,TGTGCCAGCAGCCTCGGCGGGGGAAGCCAAGAGACCCAGTACTTC,CASSLGGGSQETQYF
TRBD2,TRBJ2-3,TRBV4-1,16,TGCGCCAGCAGTTTCAAAGTAGCGGGAGGGTCGGATACGCAGTATTTT,CASSFKVAGGSDTQYF
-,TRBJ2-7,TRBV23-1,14,TGCGCCAGCAGACCTATACCGAGGACGGACGAGCAGTACTTC,CASRPIPRTDEQYF
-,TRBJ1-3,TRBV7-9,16,TGTGCCAGCAGCTTGAACCCCAGGGGCCGAAATAACACCATATATTTT,CASSLNPRGRNNTIYF
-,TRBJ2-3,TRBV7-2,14,TGTGCCAGCAGAAGACAAGCTCTCACAGATACGCAGTATTTT,CASRRQALTDTQYF
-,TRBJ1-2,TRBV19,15,TGTGCCAGTAGTATAGATATACAGCCCGCCTATGGCTACACCTTC,CASSIDIQPAYGYTF